The clone carrying this TCR beta chain occurred a few times. Its antigen is still unknown. The sample belongs to a study of T cells in Graves' hyperthyroidism and ophthalmopathy. General study results and limits: Most clonotypes expanded in the thyroid (above 0.001) were also present in blood.

Using RNA transcripts as the source, TCR beta CDR3 regions were amplified. The primer set for the first-round RT-PCR of the TCR CDR3 was HTBI. TCRdb processed the multiplex PCR reads anew with MiXCR; each CDR3 protein has one entry. Found here are fewer than 900,000 distinct CDR3 sequences, around 20% of them singletons; the top ten hold roughly 17%. Newly diagnosed hyperthyroidism patients aged 18 to 65 years had disease lasting under 2 months. Exclusion of a patient resulted from uncontrolled infection, other autoimmune disease, pregnancy or lactation. The PBMCs studied were ones that came from about 10 ml fresh peripheral blood. CDR3 length equals 13 residues. V was clipped by 3 bases and J by 3 bases, with 8 bases between them. The V gene's germline CDR1 is SNHLY and CDR2 FYNNEI.

The chain carries TRBV2 and TRBJ2-5; a possible D gene is TRBD1 (5 bases). Material for sequencing was blood. The clonotype originates from a woman in her fifties or sixties with Graves' hyperthyroidism that later progressed to Graves' ophthalmopathy. The CDR3 region is CASSEGLEETQYF. The CDR3 DNA follows: TGTGCCAGCAGTGAGGGGCTAGAAGAGACCCAGTACTTC.